The rows below give T cell receptor beta chains drawn from one sample of a study of blood T cells in healthy people across ages. From the 5' RACE reads, TCRdb called clonotypes with MiXCR, one entry per CDR3 protein. The table includes nearly 800,000 distinct CDR3 sequences, around a quarter detected once. The same sample was also used in a study of T cells of mothers and their children.

The sample comprised blood. These TCRs come from a boy younger than 18 in good health. Each CDR3 is given with its conserved first and last residue. D genes are given only for firm matches. For some rows the clone size is stated as once, few or many, or as a class when expanded; others skip it.

abundance	v_gene	d_gene	j_gene	CDR3nt	CDR3aa
-	TRBV11-2	-	TRBJ2-5	TGTGCCAGCAGCTTCCGCCGACAAGAGACCCAGTACTTC	CASSFRRQETQYF
few	TRBV20-1	-	TRBJ2-7	TGCAGTGCTAACCTGGGAACGGGGGCATGGGAGCAGTACTTC	CSANLGTGAWEQYF
-	TRBV6-2/TRBV6-3	-	TRBJ2-7	TGTGCCAGCAGCCCAAACCGGGACACGGATTACGAGCAGTACTTC	CASSPNRDTDYEQYF
-	TRBV5-1	TRBD2	TRBJ2-1	TGCGCCAGCAGCTTCGCGTCTAGCGGGACTCTGAATGAGCAGTTCTTC	CASSFASSGTLNEQFF
few	TRBV20-1	-	TRBJ2-3	TGCAGTGCTCAGCAGGATACGCAGTATTTT	CSAQQDTQYF
many	TRBV5-1	TRBD2	TRBJ2-1	TGCGCCAGCAGCTTGGGGACTAGCGGGAACTATGAGCAGTTCTTC	CASSLGTSGNYEQFF
few	TRBV28	TRBD1	TRBJ1-4	TGTGCCAGCAGTTCAGGGGGGGTACATGAACTGTTTTTT	CASSSGGVHELFF
few	TRBV11-2	TRBD2	TRBJ2-3	TGTGCCAGCAGCCTTAGCGGGGCCCGCGCAGATACGCAGTATTTT	CASSLSGARADTQYF
few	TRBV7-2	-	TRBJ1-1	TGTGCCAGCAGCACCATGAACACTGAAGCTTTCTTT	CASSTMNTEAFF
-	TRBV3-1	-	TRBJ1-4	TGTGCCAGCAGCCGGCTCGGGGGGCGAGCTGAAAAACTGTTTTTT	CASSRLGGRAEKLFF